The present entry profiles one TCR beta chain with its context. The sample is drawn from a study of TIL therapy for anti-PD-1-resistant metastatic lung cancer. The CDR3 extends over 12 amino acids. Germline V gene lookup returns CDR1 SGHRS and CDR2 YFSETQ. Trimming shortened V by 1 base and J by 3 bases, and 3 bases separated the two germline ends. The time point is: pre-treatment sample, taken before nivolumab and TIL therapy. Tumor tissue came from excised metastases, mostly pleural nodules or supraclavicular lymph nodes. The libraries were made with immunoSEQ v3. Data came from immunoSEQ multiplex PCR; TCRdb stores just in-frame clones and leaves some out. The sample consists of about 6,100 clones, approximately 63% of them appearing once.

This sequence joins TRBV5-1 and TRBJ2-3; no definite D call. This receptor was taken from a person between 25 and 79 years old with non-small cell lung cancer. Sequencing was performed on tumor tissue, taken at baseline. CDR3 residues: CASSLKTDTQYF. The CDR3 region has the DNA TGCGCCAGCAGCTTGAAAACAGATACGCAGTATTTT.